This TCR beta chain was obtained from a study of blood T cell repertoires in COVID-19. Study background: Material from acute and convalescent COVID-19 was sourced from the United States, Italy and Spain. Sample material is recorded as cDNA or gDNA derived from T cells, B-cell-depleted T cells, or PBMCs.

Unmatched junction bases numbered 5, after V lost 3 bases and J lost 4 bases. Germline V gene lookup returns CDR1 SGHVS and CDR2 FQNEAQ. This CDR3 spans 15 amino acids. Study processing details: Estimation of nucleated cell counts relied on the amplification of reference gene primers. Using immunoSEQ multiplex PCR, the repertoire was profiled, and TCRdb retains in-frame clones only, with some absent. For V, J and clone size, that table is used; D and trimming come from the DNA. The sample lists about 65,000 clones, over 85% occurring once. The sequence derives from a man aged 70-80 years with active COVID-19. V is TRBV7-8 and J is TRBJ2-3; the match to TRBD2 covers 9 bases. Input material: peripheral blood. Here the CDR3 reads CASSLLAGKSDTQYF. The DNA of the CDR3 is TGTGCCAGCAGCTTGCTAGCGGGGAAGTCAGATACGCAGTATTTT.